This T cell receptor (beta chain) was recorded in a study of early T cells in non-severe SARS-CoV-2 infection (dated by TCRdb to about 2021). Regarding the research as a whole: Bulk RNA from unsorted whole blood was used for TCR sequencing, so alpha and beta chains could not be paired. On the study overall, not on this receptor specifically: Matching against VDJdb was skewed toward anti-spike CD8 responses, likely underestimated virus-specific expansions, and missed private and CD4 specificities.

Points on this clonotype: Its binding antigen is unknown. No base quality values were provided; no much bigger clone lies one nucleotide off.

A case-control design nested within a healthcare worker cohort in London, UK, was used, with weekly nasopharyngeal swab PCR tests and blood sampling performed. Healthcare workers were recruited between 23 and 31 March 2020, during the week of the UK lockdown, and were followed weekly for up to about 15 weeks. The germline V gene encodes CDR1 KGHSH and CDR2 LQKENI. Germline trimming amounts to 3 bases on V and 4 bases on J, with 12 as the count of junction bases outside the gene matches. The cysteine opens and the phenylalanine closes a CDR3 of 17 amino acids. Here the CDR3 DNA is all that survives: 51 bases in frame from base 1. Receptor amplification or capture employed 5' RACE. The sample was run on a NextSeq 500. In the TCR library protocol, unique molecular identifiers were attached to individual cDNA molecules to correct for PCR bias and sequencing error. Sequencing covered both TCR alpha and beta chains, and within each sample the abundances of alpha and beta sequences were tightly co-correlated. For the original study's pipeline: Decombinator V4 was used to annotate TCR sequences for V gene, J gene and CDR3. Expanded TCRs were defined as changing significantly between any two time points under a Poisson model with p below 0.0001. Abundances of TCRs were expressed as counts per million after normalisation to the total number of TCRs sequenced in each sample. MAIT TCRs were defined by TRAV1-2 paired with TRAJ12, TRAJ20 or TRAJ33, and iNKT TCRs by TRAV10 paired with TRAJ18. VDJdb, accessed 1 November 2021, was searched for CMV, EBV and SARS-CoV-2 annotated TCRs, excluding TCRs annotated for multiple antigens. TCRdb trimmed the raw reads at Q25, called clones with MiXCR and kept productive beta chains. One record per CDR3 amino acid sequence lists the most common genes and DNA. These V and J calls are TCRdb output, not the study's own analysis. The sample table holds tens of thousands of distinct CDR3 sequences, of which roughly 5.3% were seen once. Under 8% of the sample goes to the ten largest clones.

The receptor comes from an adult who was a healthcare worker with PCR-confirmed SARS-CoV-2 infection or an uninfected control (not recorded which). Rearrangement joined TRBV18 to TRBJ1-1; 9 central bases correspond to TRBD1. The sample here was whole blood, taken at baseline. DNA sequence: TGTGCCAGCTCACCCGGGACGGGACAGGGCACGTTCACTGAAGCTTTCTTT. It specifies CASSPGTGQGTFTEAFF.